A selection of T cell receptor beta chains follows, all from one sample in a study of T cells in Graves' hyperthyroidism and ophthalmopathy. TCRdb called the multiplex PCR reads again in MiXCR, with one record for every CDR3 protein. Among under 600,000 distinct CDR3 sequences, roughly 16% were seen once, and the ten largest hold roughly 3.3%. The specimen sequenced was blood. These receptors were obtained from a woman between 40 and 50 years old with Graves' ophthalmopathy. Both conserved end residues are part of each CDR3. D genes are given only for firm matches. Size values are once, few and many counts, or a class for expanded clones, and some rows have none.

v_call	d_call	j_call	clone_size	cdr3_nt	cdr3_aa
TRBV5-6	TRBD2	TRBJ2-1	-	TGTGCCAGCAGCTTGCGGGGATTGGGACTAGCGGATTTCTACAATGAGCAGTTCTTC	CASSLRGLGLADFYNEQFF
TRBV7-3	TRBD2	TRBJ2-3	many	TGTGCCAGCAGCTTAGGACTAGCGGAGAACACAGATACGCAGTATTTT	CASSLGLAENTDTQYF
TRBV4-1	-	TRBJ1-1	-	TGCGCCAGCAGACACACAGGGGAAGCTTTCTTT	CASRHTGEAFF
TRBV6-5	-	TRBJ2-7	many	TGTGCCAGCAGTTCCTCGGGACGGGCCAACTACGAGCAGTACTTC	CASSSSGRANYEQYF
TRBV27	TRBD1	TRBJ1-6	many	TGTGCCAGCAGTCGGACAGGGGGTTCACCCCTCCACTTT	CASSRTGGSPLHF
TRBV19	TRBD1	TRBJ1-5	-	TGTGCCAGTACTATAACAGGGGGCAGTCAGCCCCAGCATTTT	CASTITGGSQPQHF
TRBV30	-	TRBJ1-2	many	TGTGCCTGGAGCGTAACCGGGACGAACTATGGCTACACCTTC	CAWSVTGTNYGYTF
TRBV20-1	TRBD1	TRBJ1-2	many	TGCAGTGCAGGGACCCGACAGGGCAGCAACTATGGCTACACCTTC	CSAGTRQGSNYGYTF
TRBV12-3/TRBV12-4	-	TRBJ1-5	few	TGTGCCAGCAGCCGAGACAGTGGACATCAGCCCCAGCATTTT	CASSRDSGHQPQHF
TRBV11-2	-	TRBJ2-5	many	TGTGCCAGCAGACGCACGGGGGAGACCCAGTACTTC	CASRRTGETQYF
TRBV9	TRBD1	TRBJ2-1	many	TGTGCCAGCAGCGTAGCCCAGGGGGCTTACAATGAGCAGTTCTTC	CASSVAQGAYNEQFF
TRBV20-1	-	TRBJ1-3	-	TGCAGTGCTACCCCCGGGGGTTCTGGAAACACCATATATTTT	CSATPGGSGNTIYF
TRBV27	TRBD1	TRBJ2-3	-	TGTGCCAGCGGTGGGACAGACACAGATACGCAGTATTTT	CASGGTDTDTQYF
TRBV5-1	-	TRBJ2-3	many	TGCGCCAGCAGCTTGGCCGGACGCTTCGGAGGGGATACGCAGTATTTT	CASSLAGRFGGDTQYF
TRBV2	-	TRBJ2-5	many	TGTGCCAGCAGTGAAGCGGCCAGCGCCCTGGCGTCCCAAGAGACCCAGTACTTC	CASSEAASALASQETQYF
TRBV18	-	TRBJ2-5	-	TGTGCCAGCTCACCGAAACCAGGACAGCCATCCGAGACCCAGTACTTC	CASSPKPGQPSETQYF
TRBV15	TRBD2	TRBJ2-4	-	TGTGCCACCAGCAAGGGACTAGCGGGAGCGGACATTCAGTACTTC	CATSKGLAGADIQYF
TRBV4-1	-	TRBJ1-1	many	TGCGCCAGCAGCCAAGTGCCAACAGGCGGCGCTTTCTTT	CASSQVPTGGAFF
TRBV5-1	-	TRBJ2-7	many	TGCGCCAGCAGCTTGGTGGTTTCCCCCTACGAGCAGTACTTC	CASSLVVSPYEQYF
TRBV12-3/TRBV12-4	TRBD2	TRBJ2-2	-	TGTGCCAGCAGTTTAGCGCATGGGGCGGGAGAACTCGGGGAGCTGTTTTTT	CASSLAHGAGELGELFF
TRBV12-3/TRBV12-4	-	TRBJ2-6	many	TGTGCCAGCAGAAACATCAGGGCGTCTGGGGCCAACGTCCTGACTTTC	CASRNIRASGANVLTF
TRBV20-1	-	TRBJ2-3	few	TGCAGTGCTAGAAGATTGATAGGGTCTGGGGATACGCAGTATTTT	CSARRLIGSGDTQYF
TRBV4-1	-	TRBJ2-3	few	TGCGCCAGCAGCCAAGGGGAGGCAGATACGCAGTATTTT	CASSQGEADTQYF
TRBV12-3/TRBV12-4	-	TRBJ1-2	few	TGTGCCAGCAGGACCCCGGGACTCGGCTACACCTTC	CASRTPGLGYTF
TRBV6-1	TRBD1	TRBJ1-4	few	TGTGCCAGCATAAGGCAAGGGACAGGGGTTAATGAAAAACTGTTTTTT	CASIRQGTGVNEKLFF
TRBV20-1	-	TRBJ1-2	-	TGCAGTGCTAGTCGCAGGGAAGACTACACCTTC	CSASRREDYTF
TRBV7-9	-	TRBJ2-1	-	TGTGCCAGCAGCTCCGGACCGCACTCCTACAATGAGCAGTTCTTC	CASSSGPHSYNEQFF